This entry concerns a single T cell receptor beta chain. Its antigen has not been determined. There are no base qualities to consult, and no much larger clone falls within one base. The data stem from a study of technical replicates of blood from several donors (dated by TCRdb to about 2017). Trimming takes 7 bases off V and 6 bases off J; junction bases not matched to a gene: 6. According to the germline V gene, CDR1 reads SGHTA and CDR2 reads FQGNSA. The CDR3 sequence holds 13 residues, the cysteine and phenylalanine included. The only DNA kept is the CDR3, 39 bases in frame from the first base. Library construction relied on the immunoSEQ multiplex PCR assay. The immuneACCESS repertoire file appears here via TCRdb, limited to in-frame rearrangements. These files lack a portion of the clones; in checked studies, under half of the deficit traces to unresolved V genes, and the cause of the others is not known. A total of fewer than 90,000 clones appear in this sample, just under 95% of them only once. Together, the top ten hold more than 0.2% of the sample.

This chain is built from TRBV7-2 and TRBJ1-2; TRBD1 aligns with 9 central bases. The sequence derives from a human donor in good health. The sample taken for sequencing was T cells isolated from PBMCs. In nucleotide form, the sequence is TGTGCCAGCACCCGGGACAGGGTGGATGGCTACACCTTC. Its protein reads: CASTRDRVDGYTF.